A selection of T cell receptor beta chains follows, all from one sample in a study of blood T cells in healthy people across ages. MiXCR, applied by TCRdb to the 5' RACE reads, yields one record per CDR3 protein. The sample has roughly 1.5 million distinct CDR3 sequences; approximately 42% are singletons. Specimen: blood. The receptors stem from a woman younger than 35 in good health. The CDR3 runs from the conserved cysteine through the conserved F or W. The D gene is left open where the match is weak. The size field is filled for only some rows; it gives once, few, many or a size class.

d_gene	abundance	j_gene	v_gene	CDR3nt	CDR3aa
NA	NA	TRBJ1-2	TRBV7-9	TGTGCCAGCAGCTTGGGGGAATCGGGCTATGGCTACACCTTC	CASSLGESGYGYTF
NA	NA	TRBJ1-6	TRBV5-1	TGCGCCAGCAGCTTTGACAGGAACTATAATTCACCCCTCCACTTT	CASSFDRNYNSPLHF
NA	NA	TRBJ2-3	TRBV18	TGTGCCAGCGCAGCGTTCTCAACCGGGACCCTGGGGAGGACACCGACTAGCACAGATACGCAGTATTTT	CASAAFSTGTLGRTPTSTDTQYF
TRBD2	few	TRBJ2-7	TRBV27	TGTGCCAGCAGCAGAACTAGCGAGGGATCCTACGAGCAGTACTTC	CASSRTSEGSYEQYF
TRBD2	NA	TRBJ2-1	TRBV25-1	TGTGCCAGCAGTGAATCTGGCGGGGGGGCGGTCAATGAGCAGTTCTTC	CASSESGGGAVNEQFF
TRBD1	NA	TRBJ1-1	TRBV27	TGTGCCAGCAGTATCTCAGGGGGTACCACTGAAGCTTTCTTT	CASSISGGTTEAFF
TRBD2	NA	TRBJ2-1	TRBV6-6	TGTGCCAGCAGCAAGGAGCGGGGCTCCTACAATGAGCAGTTCTTC	CASSKERGSYNEQFF
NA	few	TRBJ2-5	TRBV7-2	TGTGCCAGCAGCTTTCGTTCTAGCGAGACCCAGTACTTC	CASSFRSSETQYF
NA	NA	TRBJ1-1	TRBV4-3	TGCGCCAGCAGCCAAGACACCTACACTGAAGCTTTCTTT	CASSQDTYTEAFF
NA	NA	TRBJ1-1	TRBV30	TGTGCCTGGAGTATTGGGGTCCCTAACACTGAAGCTTTCTTT	CAWSIGVPNTEAFF
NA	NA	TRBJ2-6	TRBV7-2	TGTGCCAGCAGCCCCGACCCCTCTGGGGCCAACGTCCTGACTTTC	CASSPDPSGANVLTF
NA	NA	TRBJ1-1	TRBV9	TGTGCCAGCAGCGTAGGAGTCGAGGGGCCAGCCTTCTTCACTGAAGCTTTCTTT	CASSVGVEGPAFFTEAFF
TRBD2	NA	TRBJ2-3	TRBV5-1	TGCGCCAGCAGCCCGGGACTAGCGGTTCTCACAGATACGCAGTATTTT	CASSPGLAVLTDTQYF
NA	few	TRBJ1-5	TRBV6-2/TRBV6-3	TGTGCCAGCAGTTACTACGGCGGGGGTGTCGGTCAGCCCCAGCATTTT	CASSYYGGGVGQPQHF
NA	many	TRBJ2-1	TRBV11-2	TGTGCCAGCAGCTTACTCTCGGCGGGGGCCCACAATGAGCAGTTCTTC	CASSLLSAGAHNEQFF
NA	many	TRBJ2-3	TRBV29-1	TGCAGCGTTGTTTCGGGGCTCTTAGATACGCAGTATTTT	CSVVSGLLDTQYF
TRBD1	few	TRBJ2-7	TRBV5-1	TGCGCCAGCGTTCCGGGACAGGGGAAGGGCGAGCAGTACTTC	CASVPGQGKGEQYF
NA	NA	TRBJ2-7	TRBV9	TGTGCCAGCAGCGCCGGGACACTCTACGAGCAGTACTTC	CASSAGTLYEQYF
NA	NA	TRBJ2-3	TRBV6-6	TGTGCCAGCATCACGAGTCGCACCGGACGGGCAGATACGCAGTATTTT	CASITSRTGRADTQYF
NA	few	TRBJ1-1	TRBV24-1	TGTGCCACCAGGGGCTCGGGGGCGCAAACTGAAGCTTTCTTT	CATRGSGAQTEAFF
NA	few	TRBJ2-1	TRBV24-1	TGTGCCACCAGTGGCCTCTATGAGCAGTTCTTC	CATSGLYEQFF
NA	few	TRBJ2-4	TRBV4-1	TGCGCCAGCAGCCAAGCTGACAGCGGAATAACCCTAGCCAAAAACATTCAGTACTTC	CASSQADSGITLAKNIQYF
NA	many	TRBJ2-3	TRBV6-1	TGTGCCAGCAGACACGCAGGGCTGCCTAGCACAGATACGCAGTATTTT	CASRHAGLPSTDTQYF
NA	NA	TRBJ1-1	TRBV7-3	TGTGCCAGCACCCCTGTATTGAACACTGAAGCTTTCTTT	CASTPVLNTEAFF
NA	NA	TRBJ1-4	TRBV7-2	TGTGCCAGCAGCTATGACCGAAGTGAGAAACTGTTTTTT	CASSYDRSEKLFF
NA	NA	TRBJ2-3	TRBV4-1	TGCGCCAGCAGCCCTATTAGGGGAACCGCACGGGGCACAGATACGCAGTATTTT	CASSPIRGTARGTDTQYF
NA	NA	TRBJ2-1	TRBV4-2	TGTGCCAGCAGCCTGGAGGGACAACGGCAGTTCTTC	CASSLEGQRQFF
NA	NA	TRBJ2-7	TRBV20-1	TGCAGTTTCGGGACCCTTACCTACGAGCAGTACTTC	CSFGTLTYEQYF
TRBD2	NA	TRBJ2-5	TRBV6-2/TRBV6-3	TGTGCCAGCAGTTACTCGAAAGGGACTAGCAGGAAAGAGACCCAGTACTTC	CASSYSKGTSRKETQYF
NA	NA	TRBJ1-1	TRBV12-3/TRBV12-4	TGTGCCTCTACACTGGGCACGATAAACACTGAAGCTTTCTTT	CASTLGTINTEAFF
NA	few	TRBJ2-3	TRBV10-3	TGTGCCATCAGTGAGACAGGGACGGATACGCAGTATTTT	CAISETGTDTQYF
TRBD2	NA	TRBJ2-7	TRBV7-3	TGTGTCAGCAGCTTACTTCTAGCGGGAGTCCACAATGAGCAGTACTTC	CVSSLLLAGVHNEQYF
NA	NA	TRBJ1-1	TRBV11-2	TGTGCCAGCAGCTTAGTGTCCGGGCCTACATCCCAAGCTTTCTTT	CASSLVSGPTSQAFF
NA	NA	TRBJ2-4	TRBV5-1	TGCGCCAGCAGTCCCCGACAGCTAGACATTCAGTACTTC	CASSPRQLDIQYF
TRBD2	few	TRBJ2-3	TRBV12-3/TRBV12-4	TGTGCCAGCAGTTTTCAAGGACTAGCGGGGGGCACAGATACGCAGTATTTT	CASSFQGLAGGTDTQYF
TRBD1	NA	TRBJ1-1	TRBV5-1	TGCGCCAGCAGCTCAGATGGACAGGGGAGCACTGAAGCTTTCTTT	CASSSDGQGSTEAFF
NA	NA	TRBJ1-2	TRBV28	TGTGCCAGCAGTTTCCCCGACAGAGCCTATGGCTACACCTTC	CASSFPDRAYGYTF
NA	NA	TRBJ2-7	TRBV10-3	TGTACCATCAGTGCCGGGGGTTCCACCTACGAGCAGTACTTC	CTISAGGSTYEQYF
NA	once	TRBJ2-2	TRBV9	TGTGCCAGCAGCGTGAGGTGGGACACCGGGGAGCTGTTTTTT	CASSVRWDTGELFF
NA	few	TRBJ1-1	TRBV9	TGTGCCAGCAGCAAAATAGGGGCCGGGAACACTGAAGCTTTCTTT	CASSKIGAGNTEAFF
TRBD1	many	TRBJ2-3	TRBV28	TGTGCCAGCAGGCCGACAGGGAGCACAGATACGCAGTATTTT	CASRPTGSTDTQYF
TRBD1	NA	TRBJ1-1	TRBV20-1	TGCAGTGCTAAGACGGGACAGGGTGCGCTATGGAAGACTGAAGCTTTCTTT	CSAKTGQGALWKTEAFF
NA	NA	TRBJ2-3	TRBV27	TGTGCCAGCAGTCGGCGGTTTAGCACAGATACGCAGTATTTT	CASSRRFSTDTQYF
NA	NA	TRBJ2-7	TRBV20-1	TGCAGTGCTAGTGGGCAGGGGGGCTACGAGCAGTACTTC	CSASGQGGYEQYF
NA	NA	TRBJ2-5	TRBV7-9	TGTGCCAGCAGCCCACTAGACAGATCAGAGACCCAGTACTTC	CASSPLDRSETQYF
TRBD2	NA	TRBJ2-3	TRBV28	TGTGCCGGCAGTTTGCGGGAGGGCCGTCGGAAGGATACGCAGTATTTT	CAGSLREGRRKDTQYF
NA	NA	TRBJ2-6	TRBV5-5	TGTGCCAGCAGCCGCTACTATTCCCAGGGCTCTGGGGCCAACGTCCTGACTTTC	CASSRYYSQGSGANVLTF
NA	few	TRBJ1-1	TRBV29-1	TGCAGCGTAGCGACAGGTCTTTTGTACACTGAAGCTTTCTTT	CSVATGLLYTEAFF
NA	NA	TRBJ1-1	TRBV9	TGTGCCAGCAGCGTAGATGCAGGGGACTACACTGAAGCTTTCTTT	CASSVDAGDYTEAFF
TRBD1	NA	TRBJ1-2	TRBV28	TGTGCCAGCAGCTTCCTTCCGGGACAGGGGTCTGGCTACACCTTC	CASSFLPGQGSGYTF
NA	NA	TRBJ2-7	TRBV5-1	TGCGCCAGCAGCTTGGAAGGGATCAACGAGCAGTACTTC	CASSLEGINEQYF
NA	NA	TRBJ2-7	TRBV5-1	TGCGCCAGCAGCCTAGGAGGGCCTTCACCCTACGAGCAGTACTTC	CASSLGGPSPYEQYF
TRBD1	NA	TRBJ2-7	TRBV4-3	TGCGCCAGCAGCCAAGATATAGGACAGGCCCTTAATGAGCAGTACTTC	CASSQDIGQALNEQYF
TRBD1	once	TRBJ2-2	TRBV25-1	TGTGCCAGCAGTGGGGGGACAGGGGGAACCACCGGGGAGCTGTTTTTT	CASSGGTGGTTGELFF
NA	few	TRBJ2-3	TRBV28	TGTGCCAGCAGTTTTGTTCCCGGGCGCTTCGGTGGCACAGATACGCAGTATTTT	CASSFVPGRFGGTDTQYF
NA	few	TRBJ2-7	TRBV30	TGTGCCTGGAGTGGGACCTACGAGCAGTACTTC	CAWSGTYEQYF
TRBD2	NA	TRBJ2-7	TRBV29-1	TGCAGCGTTGGACTTCAGCGGGAACTTCAGTACTTC	CSVGLQRELQYF
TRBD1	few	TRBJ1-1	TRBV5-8	TGTGCCAGCATACCTCGACAGGGGATGAACACTGAAGCTTTCTTT	CASIPRQGMNTEAFF
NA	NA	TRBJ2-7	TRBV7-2	TGTGCCAGCAGCCGGGGGAGAACCAGGATGGGCTACGAGCAGTACTTC	CASSRGRTRMGYEQYF
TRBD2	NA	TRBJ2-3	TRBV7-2	TGTGCCAGCAGAACGGGGGGGGGCAGTAATACGCAGTATTTT	CASRTGGGSNTQYF